This entry concerns a single T cell receptor (beta chain). Its target is not known. This record belongs to a study of blood T cells in healthy people across ages. Whole-study findings and limits: PBMC samples, being unsorted, prevented any conclusive comparison of naive and antigen-experienced cells.

At least 5.5 micrograms of total RNA were extracted per sample. Germline V CDR1 and CDR2: PRHDT, FYEKMQ (reference sequence). This CDR3 region has 14 residues. V shed 2 bases and J shed 1 base, with 6 bases lying between them. A sample-barcoded 5' primer and a J-beta primer mix were used in a second PCR of roughly 7 to 11 cycles. One entry per CDR3 protein results from TCRdb running MiXCR on the 5' RACE reads. The repertoire holds about 1.6 million distinct CDR3 sequences, with 30% to 35% as singletons. This TCR came from a woman in her thirties in good health. Sequenced input: blood. V usage is TRBV13 and J usage is TRBJ1-3; D not resolved. CDR3 DNA: TGTGCCAGCAGCTTACGCCAATCTGGAAACACCATATATTTT. Amino acids: CASSLRQSGNTIYF. The whole variable domain, remainder taken from reference TRBV13 and TRBJ1-3, is AAGVIQSPRHLIKEKRETATLKCYPIPRHDTVYWYQQGPGQDPQFLISFYEKMQSDKGSIPDRFSAQQFSDYHSELNMSSLELGDSALYFCASSLRQSGNTIYFGEGSWLTVV.